At least ten counts were recorded for the clone carrying this T cell receptor beta chain. Its antigen is undetermined. This entry belongs to a study of tumor-infiltrating lymphocytes in glioblastoma multiforme. Study-level findings and limits: TCR plus mutation findings rest on a single glioblastoma patient.

The CDR3 consists of 19 residues. The germline V gene has CDR1 MDHEN and CDR2 SYDVKM. V shed 2 bases and J 0 bases; nucleotides not matched to a gene: 10. Three nested ARM-PCR rounds with V-beta and C-beta primers built TCRB libraries. Unique molecular identifiers were not described for the libraries. TCRdb recomputed calls from the multiplex PCR reads with MiXCR, one row per CDR3 protein. The sample carries about 32,000 distinct CDR3 sequences, approximately 60% recorded once. Sequencing was done on a sample of brain tumor tissue. The V gene is TRBV28, the J gene TRBJ2-6; 7 bases align to TRBD1. This receptor was taken from a male donor with glioblastoma. CDR3 in amino acids: CASSLLRTGQISGANVLTF. The CDR3 region has the DNA TGTGCCAGCAGTTTACTACGGACAGGTCAGATCTCTGGGGCCAACGTCCTGACTTTC.